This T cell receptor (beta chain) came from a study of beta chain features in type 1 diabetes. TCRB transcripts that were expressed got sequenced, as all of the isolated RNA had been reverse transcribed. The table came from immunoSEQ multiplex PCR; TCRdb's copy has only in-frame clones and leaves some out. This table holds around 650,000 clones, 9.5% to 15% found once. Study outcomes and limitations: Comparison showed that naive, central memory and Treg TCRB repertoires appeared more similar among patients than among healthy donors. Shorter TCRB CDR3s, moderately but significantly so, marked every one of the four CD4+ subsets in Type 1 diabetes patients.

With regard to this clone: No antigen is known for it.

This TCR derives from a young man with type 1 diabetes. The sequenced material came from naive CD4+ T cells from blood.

The CDR3 is CASSSDWGSYEQFF. The CDR3 nucleotides are TGCGCCAGCAGCTCTGACTGGGGCTCCTATGAGCAGTTCTTC. The chain recombines TRBV5-1 with TRBJ2-1, with a tentative D call TRBD1 (5 bases). Germline assignment: CDR1 SGHRS and CDR2 YFSETQ. The CDR3 is made up of 14 amino acids. With 3 bases removed from V and 8 bases from J, the gap between germline ends came to 15 bases.